This T cell receptor beta chain was obtained from a study of identical twins. About this clonotype: Antigen specificity is unknown.

Regarding the study as a whole: Insertions were fewer in abundant cord blood beta clonotypes, whereas memory repertoires showed none of this pattern.

CDR3 size: 11 residues. The V and J ends lost 5 bases and 5 bases respectively, with 7 bases between them. CDR1 is SGHAT, CDR2 FQNNGV, per germline. Template switching (which added a universal primer site) was used, and cDNA carried unique molecular identifiers. TCRdb passed the 5' RACE reads through MiXCR, listing each CDR3 protein once. The sample includes 500,000 to 600,000 distinct CDR3 sequences, 22% of them seen just once. These data are also associated with another study on T cells expressing NK-cell markers. From that report: Dominant NKG2C+ clonotypes in a handful of donors made up roughly 1.0-7.0% of CD8+ T cells.

The V and J genes are TRBV11-2 and TRBJ2-7; D is uncertain. The sequenced sample was CD4+ T cells sorted from blood. The receptor was isolated from a woman between 18 and 29 years old in good health. CDR3 nucleotides: TGTGCCAGCAGCCGTCATCACGAGCAGTACTTC. Translation: CASSRHHEQYF.